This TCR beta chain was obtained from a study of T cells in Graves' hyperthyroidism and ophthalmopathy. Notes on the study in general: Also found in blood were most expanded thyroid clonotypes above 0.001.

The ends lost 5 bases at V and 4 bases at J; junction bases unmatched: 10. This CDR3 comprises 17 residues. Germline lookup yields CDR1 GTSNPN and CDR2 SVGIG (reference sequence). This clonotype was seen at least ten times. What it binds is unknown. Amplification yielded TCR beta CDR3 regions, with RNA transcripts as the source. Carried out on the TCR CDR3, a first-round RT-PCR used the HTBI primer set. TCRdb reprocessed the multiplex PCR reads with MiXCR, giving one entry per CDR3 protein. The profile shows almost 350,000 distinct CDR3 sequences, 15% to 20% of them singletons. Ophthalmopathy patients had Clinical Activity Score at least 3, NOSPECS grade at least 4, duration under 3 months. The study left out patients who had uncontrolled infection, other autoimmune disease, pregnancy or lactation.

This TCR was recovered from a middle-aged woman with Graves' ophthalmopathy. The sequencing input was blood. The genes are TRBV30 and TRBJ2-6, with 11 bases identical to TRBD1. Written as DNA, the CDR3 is TGTGCCTGGTTCGGACAGGGGGCGCTGAAAGGGGCCAACGTCCTGACTTTC. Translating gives CAWFGQGALKGANVLTF.